A selection of T cell receptor beta chains follows, all from one sample in a study of CD8+CD57+ T cells in acquired aplastic anemia. Each CDR3 protein is one row after TCRdb ran MiXCR on the reads. The table records about 140,000 distinct CDR3 sequences, less than 45% of them present only once. Input material: sorted CD4+, CD8+, or CD8+CD57+ T cells (not recorded which) from PBMCs. Source of these receptors: a human donor in good health, serving as a control. CDR3s include the opening cysteine and the closing phenylalanine or tryptophan. D genes are given only for firm matches. Only part of the rows carry a size: once, few, many, or a class if the clone is expanded.

clone_size,j_call,v_call,d_call,cdr3_aa,cdr3_nt
.,TRBJ1-3,TRBV7-9,.,CASIARDRNTIYF,TGTGCCAGCATCGCGCGGGACAGAAACACCATATATTTT
.,TRBJ2-7,TRBV9,TRBD2,CASSVIQSGGGATYEQYF,TGTGCCAGCAGCGTAATCCAATCGGGCGGGGGGGCAACCTACGAGCAGTACTTC
medium-sized,TRBJ1-2,TRBV29-1,.,CSVGGVGGYTF,TGCAGCGTTGGAGGCGTCGGGGGCTACACCTTC
.,TRBJ1-3,TRBV16,TRBD1,CASSHQTGSGNTIYF,TGTGCCAGCAGCCATCAGACAGGGTCTGGAAACACCATATATTTT
many,TRBJ1-2,TRBV7-2,.,CASSLVATAPYGYTF,TGTGCCAGCAGCTTAGTAGCCACAGCTCCTTATGGCTACACCTTC
many,TRBJ2-1,TRBV10-3,.,CAIRGLPNEQFF,TGTGCCATCAGGGGACTCCCCAATGAGCAGTTCTTC
many,TRBJ1-1,TRBV6-1,.,CAIEGVLGTEAFF,TGTGCCATCGAGGGGGTGCTTGGCACTGAAGCTTTCTTT
.,TRBJ2-3,TRBV24-1,.,CATSGFHEEGTDTQYF,TGTGCCACCAGTGGCTTTCACGAGGAGGGCACAGATACGCAGTATTTT
few,TRBJ1-5,TRBV3-1,TRBD1,CASSQSTGAGYSNQPQHF,TGTGCCAGCAGCCAGTCCACAGGGGCTGGTTATAGCAATCAGCCCCAGCATTTT
few,TRBJ2-3,TRBV27,TRBD2,CASSQKTSDRTDTQYF,TGTGCCAGCAGTCAGAAAACTAGCGACCGCACAGATACGCAGTATTTT
.,TRBJ2-5,TRBV20-1,.,CSASVPRSSQETQYF,TGCAGTGCTAGTGTCCCCAGGAGCAGCCAAGAGACCCAGTACTTC
many,TRBJ1-1,TRBV3-1,.,CASRPTAVNTEAFF,TGTGCCAGCAGACCGACGGCTGTGAACACTGAAGCTTTCTTT
many,TRBJ1-5,TRBV6-1,TRBD1,CASSPTGENQPQHF,TGTGCCAGCAGTCCGACAGGGGAAAATCAGCCCCAGCATTTT
.,TRBJ2-1,TRBV2,.,CASSEKVESDNEQLF,TGTGCCAGCAGTGAGAAGGTGGAGTCGGACAACGAGCAGCTCTTC
once,TRBJ2-5,TRBV9,TRBD2,CTSSSGLEGWETQYF,TGTACCAGCAGCTCGGGACTAGAGGGTTGGGAGACTCAGTACTTC
.,TRBJ1-6,TRBV6-1,.,CASGPINSPLHF,TGTGCCAGCGGGCCGATCAATTCACCCCTCCACTTT
once,TRBJ1-4,TRBV7-7,.,CASSLYRESGEKLFF,TGTGCCAGCAGCCTCTACAGGGAGAGCGGTGAAAAACTGTTTTTT
.,TRBJ1-1,TRBV11-2,.,CASSSGSTEAFF,TGTGCCAGCAGCTCAGGGAGTACTGAAGCTTTCTTT
.,TRBJ2-2,TRBV7-8,TRBD2,CASSLAGGKTGELFF,TGTGCCAGCAGCTTAGCGGGAGGGAAAACCGGGGAGCTGTTTTTT
many,TRBJ2-7,TRBV11-2,TRBD1,CASSPTGVGEQYF,TGTGCCAGCAGCCCAACAGGGGTCGGGGAGCAGTACTTC
many,TRBJ2-5,TRBV19,.,CASRPRGGGTEETQYF,TGTGCCAGTAGACCTAGGGGGGGAGGCACAGAAGAGACCCAGTACTTC
few,TRBJ2-1,TRBV18,.,CASSPRVGDEQFF,TGTGCCAGCTCACCAAGGGTGGGGGATGAGCAGTTCTTC
.,TRBJ2-7,TRBV9,TRBD1,CASSVAYRGNEQYF,TGTGCCAGCAGCGTAGCCTACAGGGGGAACGAGCAGTACTTC
.,TRBJ1-1,TRBV7-2,.,CASSDRTGTEAFF,TGTGCCAGCAGCGACAGGACGGGCACTGAAGCTTTCTTT
once,TRBJ1-3,TRBV12-3/TRBV12-4,.,CASLGVGNTIYF,TGTGCCAGTTTGGGGGTGGGAAACACCATATATTTT